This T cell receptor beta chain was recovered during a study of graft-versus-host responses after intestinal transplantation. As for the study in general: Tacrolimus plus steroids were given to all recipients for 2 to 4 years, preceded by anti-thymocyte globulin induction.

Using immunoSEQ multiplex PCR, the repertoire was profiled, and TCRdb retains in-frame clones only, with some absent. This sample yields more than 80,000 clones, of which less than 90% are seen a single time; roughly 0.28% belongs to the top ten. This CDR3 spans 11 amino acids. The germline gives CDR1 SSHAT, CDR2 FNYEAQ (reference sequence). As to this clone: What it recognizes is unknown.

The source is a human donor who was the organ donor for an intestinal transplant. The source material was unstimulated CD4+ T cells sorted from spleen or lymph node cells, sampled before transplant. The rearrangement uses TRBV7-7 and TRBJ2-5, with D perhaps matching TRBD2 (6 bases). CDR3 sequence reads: CTSSAGETQYF. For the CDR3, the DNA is TGTACTAGCAGCGCCGGAGAGACCCAGTACTTC.